These 6 T cell receptor beta chains share one sample of origin, sequenced in a study of T cells in Graves' hyperthyroidism and ophthalmopathy. Researchers amplified the TCR beta CDR3 regions from RNA transcripts. The study used the HTBI primer set for a first-round RT-PCR of the TCR CDR3. TCRdb re-called the multiplex PCR reads with MiXCR, one entry per CDR3 protein. The table includes roughly 700,000 distinct CDR3 sequences, 14% detected once. The sample taken for sequencing was blood. The origin of the receptors is a woman aged 18-35 years with Graves' hyperthyroidism.

This clonotype was counted many times. The chain joins TRBV19 to TRBJ2-3, with a possible D match to TRBD1 (6 bases). Germline V gene lookup returns CDR1 LNHDA and CDR2 SQIVND (reference sequence). Trimming cost V 4 bases and J 10 bases, with 18 bases left between them. The CDR3 has 14 residues. The CDR3, as DNA: TGTGCCAGTAGTAGCACAGGGACCCTTGGAGCGCAGTATTTT. Translating gives CASSSTGTLGAQYF.

This chain links TRBV6-1 with TRBJ2-1; 10 positions agree with TRBD2. CDR1 and CDR2 from the germline V gene are MNHNS and SASEGT. The ends lost 2 bases at V and 5 bases at J; junction bases unmatched: 9. This CDR3 has 17 residues. The CDR3 nucleotides read TGTGCCAGCAGTGAAAAGGGGGAACTAGCGGGGAACAATGAGCAGTTCTTC. It codes for CASSEKGELAGNNEQFF.

This clonotype was detected a few times. The CDR3 DNA reads as TGCGCCAGCAGCCACCCAATTAGCGGGAGACGTTGGGACATTCAGTACTTC. As protein: CASSHPISGRRWDIQYF. V gene TRBV4-1 combines with J gene TRBJ2-4; 9 positions match TRBD2. The CDR3 runs 17 residues. In germline, CDR1 is MGHRA, CDR2 YSYEKL. Trimming cost V 3 bases and J 8 bases; bases outside gene matches: 14.

This clonotype was counted many times. CDR3 amino acids: CRTVVGSNTEAFF. The CDR3 nucleotides read TGCAGAACCGTAGTAGGGTCGAACACTGAAGCTTTCTTT. The chain couples TRBV20-1 to TRBJ1-1, with unresolved D. The CDR3 covers 13 residues. Looked up from germline, CDR1 is DFQATT and CDR2 is SNEGSKA (reference sequence).

This clonotype was counted at least ten times. This chain links TRBV12-3 or TRBV12-4 with TRBJ2-5, with D perhaps TRBD1 or TRBD2 (5 bases each). Between the trimmed V and J ends, which lost 2 bases and 5 bases, there was a span of 9 bases. The CDR3 consists of 13 residues. In DNA form, the CDR3 reads TGTGCCAGCAGTTTAAGAGGGGTCGAGACCCAGTACTTC. Protein product: CASSLRGVETQYF.

This clonotype has just a few counts. The chain couples TRBV12-3 or TRBV12-4 to TRBJ1-1; TRBD1 agrees at 12 bases. V shed 6 bases, J shed 3 bases, and the junction held 8 bases outside the gene matches. The CDR3 covers 16 residues. The CDR3 DNA is TGTGCCAGCAGCCGAGGGACAGGGGGCTTGGACACTGAAGCTTTCTTT. This codes for CASSRGTGGLDTEAFF.